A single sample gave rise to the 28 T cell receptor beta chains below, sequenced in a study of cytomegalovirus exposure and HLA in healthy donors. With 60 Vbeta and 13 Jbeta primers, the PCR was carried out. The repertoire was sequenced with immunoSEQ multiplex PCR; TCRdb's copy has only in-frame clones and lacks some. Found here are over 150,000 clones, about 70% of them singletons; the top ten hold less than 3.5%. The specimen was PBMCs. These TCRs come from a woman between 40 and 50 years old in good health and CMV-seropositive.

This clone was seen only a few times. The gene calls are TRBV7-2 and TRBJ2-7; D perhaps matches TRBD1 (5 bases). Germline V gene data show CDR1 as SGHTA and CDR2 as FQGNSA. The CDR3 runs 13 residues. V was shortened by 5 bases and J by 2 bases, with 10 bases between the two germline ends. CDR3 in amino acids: CASSRTRAYEQYF. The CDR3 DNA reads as TGTGCCAGCAGCCGAACCAGGGCCTACGAGCAGTACTTC.

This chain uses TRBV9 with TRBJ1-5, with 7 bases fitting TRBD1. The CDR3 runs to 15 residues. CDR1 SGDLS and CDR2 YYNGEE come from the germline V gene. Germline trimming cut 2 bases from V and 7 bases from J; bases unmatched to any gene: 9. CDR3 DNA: TGTGCCAGCAGCGTCGGAGGGGGCCCGGAGCAGCCCCAGCATTTT. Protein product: CASSVGGGPEQPQHF.

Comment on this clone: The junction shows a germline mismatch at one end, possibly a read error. CDR3 loop: CASSWGSSYNSPLNF. CDR3 coding DNA: TGTGCCAGCAGTTGGGGCAGCTCCTATAATTCACCCCTCAACTTT. The V call is TRBV2, the J call TRBJ1-6; D is perhaps TRBD1 (5 bases). CDR1 and CDR2 from the germline V gene are SNHLY and FYNNEI. The CDR3 covers 15 residues.

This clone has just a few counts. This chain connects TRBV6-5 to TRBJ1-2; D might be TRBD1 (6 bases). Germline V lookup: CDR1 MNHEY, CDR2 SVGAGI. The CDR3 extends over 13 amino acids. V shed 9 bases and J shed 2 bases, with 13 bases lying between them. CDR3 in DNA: TGTGCCAGTAGGGGGGGCGCAAACTATGGCTACACCTTC. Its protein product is CASRGGANYGYTF.

The CDR3 sequence: CASSYSYRENTIYF. CDR3 in DNA: TGTGCCAGCAGTTACTCTTACAGGGAGAACACCATATATTTT. The rearrangement uses TRBV6-5 and TRBJ1-3; possibly TRBD1 for D (6 bases). Germline CDR1 and CDR2: MNHEY and SVGAGI. The CDR3 totals 14 residues. V lost 0 bases, J lost 7 bases, and 10 bases lay in between.

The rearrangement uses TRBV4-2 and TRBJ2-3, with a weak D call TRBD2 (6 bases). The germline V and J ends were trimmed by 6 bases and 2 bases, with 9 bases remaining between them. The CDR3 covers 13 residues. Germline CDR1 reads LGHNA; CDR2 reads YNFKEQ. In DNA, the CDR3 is TGTGCCAGCAGGGGACTTTCCACAGATACGCAGTATTTT. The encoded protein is CASRGLSTDTQYF.

The CDR3 protein is CATRTGEETQYF. As DNA, the CDR3 is TGTGCCACCCGGACAGGGGAAGAGACCCAGTACTTC. V gene TRBV10-3 combines with J gene TRBJ2-5; 9 nucleotides line up with TRBD1. V trimming: 10 bases; J trimming: 3 bases; junction bases outside the gene matches: 3. Germline V gene sequence: CDR1 ENHRY, CDR2 SYGVKD. This CDR3 contains 12 residues.

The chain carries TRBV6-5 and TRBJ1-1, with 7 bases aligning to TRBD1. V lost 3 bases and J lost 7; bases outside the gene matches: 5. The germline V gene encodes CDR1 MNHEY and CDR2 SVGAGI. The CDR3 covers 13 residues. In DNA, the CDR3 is TGTGCCAGCAGTTATCCGGGACAGATTGAAGCTTTCTTT. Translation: CASSYPGQIEAFF.

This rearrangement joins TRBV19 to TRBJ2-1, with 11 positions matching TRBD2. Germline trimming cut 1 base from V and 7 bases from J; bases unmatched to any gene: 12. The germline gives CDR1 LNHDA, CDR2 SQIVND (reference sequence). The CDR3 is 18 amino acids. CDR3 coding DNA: TGTGCCAGTAGTATAGGCCTCAATATAGCGGGAGGGCGGAATGAGCAGTTCTTC. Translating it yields CASSIGLNIAGGRNEQFF.

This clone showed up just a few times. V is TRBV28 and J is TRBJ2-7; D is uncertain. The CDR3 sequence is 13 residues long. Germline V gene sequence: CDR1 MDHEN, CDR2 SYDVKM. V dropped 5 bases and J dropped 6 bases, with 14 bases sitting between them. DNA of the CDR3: TGTGCCAGCAGTGTGCAAAGTCCGGGCGAGCAGTACTTC. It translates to CASSVQSPGEQYF. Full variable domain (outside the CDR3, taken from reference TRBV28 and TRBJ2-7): DVKVTQSSRYLVKRTGEKVFLECVQDMDHENMFWYRQDPGLGLRLIYFSYDVKMKEKGDIPEGYSVSREKKERFSLILESASTNQTSMYLCASSVQSPGEQYFGPGTRLTVT.

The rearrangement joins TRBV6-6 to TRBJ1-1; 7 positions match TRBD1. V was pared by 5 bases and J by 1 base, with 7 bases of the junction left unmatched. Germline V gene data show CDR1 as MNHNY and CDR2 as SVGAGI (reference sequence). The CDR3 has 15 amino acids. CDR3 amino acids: CASSGTGTENTEAFF. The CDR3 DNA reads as TGTGCCAGCAGTGGCACCGGGACAGAGAACACTGAAGCTTTCTTT.

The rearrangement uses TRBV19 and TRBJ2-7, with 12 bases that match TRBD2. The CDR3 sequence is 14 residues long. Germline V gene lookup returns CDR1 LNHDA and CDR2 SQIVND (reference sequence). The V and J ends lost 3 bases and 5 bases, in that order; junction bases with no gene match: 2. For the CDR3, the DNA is TGTGCCAGTAGTATTCTAGCGGGAGGGCACGAGCAGTACTTC. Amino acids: CASSILAGGHEQYF.

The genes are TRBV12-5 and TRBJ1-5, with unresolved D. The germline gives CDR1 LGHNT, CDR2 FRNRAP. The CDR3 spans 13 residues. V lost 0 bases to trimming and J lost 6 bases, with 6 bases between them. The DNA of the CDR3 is TGTGCTAGTGGTTTGGTCGGTGCTCAGCCCCAGCATTTT. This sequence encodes CASGLVGAQPQHF.

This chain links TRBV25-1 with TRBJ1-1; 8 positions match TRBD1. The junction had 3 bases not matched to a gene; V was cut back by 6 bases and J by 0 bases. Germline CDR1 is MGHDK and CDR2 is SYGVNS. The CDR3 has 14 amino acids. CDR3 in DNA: TGTGCCAGCAGCATGACAGGGGTGAACACTGAAGCTTTCTTT. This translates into CASSMTGVNTEAFF.

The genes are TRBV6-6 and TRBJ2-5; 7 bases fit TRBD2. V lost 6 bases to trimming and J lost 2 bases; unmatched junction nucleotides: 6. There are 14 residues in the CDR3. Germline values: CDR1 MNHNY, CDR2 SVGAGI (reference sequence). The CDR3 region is CASRGGGGQETQYF. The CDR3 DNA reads TGTGCCAGCAGGGGCGGGGGAGGGCAAGAGACCCAGTACTTC.

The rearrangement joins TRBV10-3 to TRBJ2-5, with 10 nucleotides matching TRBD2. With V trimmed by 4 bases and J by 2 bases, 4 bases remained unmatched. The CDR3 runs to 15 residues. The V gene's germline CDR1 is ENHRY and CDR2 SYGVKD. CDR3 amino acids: CAISGSTSGQETQYF. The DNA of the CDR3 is TGTGCCATCAGTGGCTCGACTAGCGGGCAAGAGACCCAGTACTTC.

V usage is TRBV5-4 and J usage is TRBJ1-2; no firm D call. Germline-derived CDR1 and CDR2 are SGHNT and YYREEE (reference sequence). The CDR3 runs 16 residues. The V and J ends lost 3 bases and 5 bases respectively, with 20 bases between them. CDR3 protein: CASSSPSEGVRYGYTF. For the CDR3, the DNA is TGTGCCAGCAGCTCACCTTCGGAGGGAGTTCGGTATGGCTACACCTTC. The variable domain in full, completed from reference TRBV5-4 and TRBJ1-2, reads ETGVTQSPTHLIKTRGQQVTLRCSSQSGHNTVSWYQQALGQGPQFIFQYYREEENGRGNFPPRFSGLQFPNYSSELNVNALELDDSALYLCASSSPSEGVRYGYTFGSGTRLTVV.

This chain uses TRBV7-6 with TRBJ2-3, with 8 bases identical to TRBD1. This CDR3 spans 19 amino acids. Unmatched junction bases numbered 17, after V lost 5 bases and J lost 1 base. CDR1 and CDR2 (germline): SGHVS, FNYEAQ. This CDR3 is CASSKTRDRFMGGTDTQYF. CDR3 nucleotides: TGTGCCAGCAGCAAAACCCGGGACAGGTTCATGGGGGGCACAGATACGCAGTATTTT.

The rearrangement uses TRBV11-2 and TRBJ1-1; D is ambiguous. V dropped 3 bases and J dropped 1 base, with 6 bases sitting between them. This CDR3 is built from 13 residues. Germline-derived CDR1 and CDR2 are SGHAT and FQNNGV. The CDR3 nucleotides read TGTGCCAGCAGCTTGTGGGCGAACACTGAAGCTTTCTTT. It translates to CASSLWANTEAFF.

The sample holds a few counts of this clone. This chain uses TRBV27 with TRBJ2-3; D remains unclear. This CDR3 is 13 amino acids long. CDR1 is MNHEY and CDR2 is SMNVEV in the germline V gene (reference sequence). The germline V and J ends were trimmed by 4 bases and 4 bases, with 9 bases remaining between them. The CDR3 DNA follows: TGTGCCAGCAGTTCGTCCCGGGCAGATACGCAGTATTTT. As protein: CASSSSRADTQYF.

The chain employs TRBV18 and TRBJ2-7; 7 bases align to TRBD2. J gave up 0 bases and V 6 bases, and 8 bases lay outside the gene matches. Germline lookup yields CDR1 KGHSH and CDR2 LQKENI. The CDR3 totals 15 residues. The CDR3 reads CASSDTSAPSYEQYF. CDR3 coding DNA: TGTGCCAGCTCGGATACTAGCGCTCCCTCCTACGAGCAGTACTTC. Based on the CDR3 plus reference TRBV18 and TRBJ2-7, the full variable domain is NAGVMQNPRHLVRRRGQEARLRCSPMKGHSHVYWYRQLPEEGLKFMVYLQKENIIDESGMPKERFSAEFPKEGPSILRIQQVVRGDSAAYFCASSDTSAPSYEQYFGPGTRLTVT.

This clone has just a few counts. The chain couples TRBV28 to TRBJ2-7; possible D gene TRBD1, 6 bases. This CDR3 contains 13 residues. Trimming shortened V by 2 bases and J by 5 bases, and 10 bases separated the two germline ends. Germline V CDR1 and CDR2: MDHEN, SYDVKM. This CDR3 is CASSLDRRHEQYF. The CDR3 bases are TGTGCCAGCAGTTTAGACAGGCGACACGAGCAGTACTTC.

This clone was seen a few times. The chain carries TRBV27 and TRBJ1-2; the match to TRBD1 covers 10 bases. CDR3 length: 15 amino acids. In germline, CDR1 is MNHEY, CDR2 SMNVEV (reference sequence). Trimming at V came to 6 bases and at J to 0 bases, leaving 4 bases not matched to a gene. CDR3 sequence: CASRSGQGSNYGYTF. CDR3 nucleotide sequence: TGTGCCAGCAGGTCGGGACAGGGGTCTAACTATGGCTACACCTTC.

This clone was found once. The CDR3 spells CASSATDYQPQHF. The CDR3 DNA follows: TGTGCCAGCAGTGCGACAGATTATCAGCCCCAGCATTTT. The V gene is TRBV28, the J gene TRBJ1-5; tentative D call: TRBD1 (5 bases). This CDR3 comprises 13 residues. V was cut by 5 bases and J by 5 bases, with 10 bases left in between. CDR1 is MDHEN, CDR2 SYDVKM, per germline.

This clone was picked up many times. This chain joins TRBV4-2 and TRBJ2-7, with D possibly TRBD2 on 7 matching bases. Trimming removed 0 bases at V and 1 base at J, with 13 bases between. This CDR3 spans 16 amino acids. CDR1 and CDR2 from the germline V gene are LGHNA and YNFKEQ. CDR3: CASSQDEGGGSYEQYF. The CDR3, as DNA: TGTGCCAGCAGCCAAGATGAGGGGGGAGGGTCCTACGAGCAGTACTTC.

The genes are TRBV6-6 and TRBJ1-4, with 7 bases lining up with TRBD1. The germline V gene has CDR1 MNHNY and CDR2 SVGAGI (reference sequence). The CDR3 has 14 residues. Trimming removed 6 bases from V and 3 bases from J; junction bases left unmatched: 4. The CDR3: CASSRGTANEKLFF. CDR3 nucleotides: TGTGCCAGCAGCCGCGGGACAGCTAATGAAAAACTGTTTTTT.

CDR3 DNA sequence: TGTGCCAGCAGCCAAGATCCTACGGACAGGGGGCTGCCCGGGGAGCTGTTTTTT. Translated: CASSQDPTDRGLPGELFF. The chain couples TRBV4-2 to TRBJ2-2; 11 bases align to TRBD1. Germline values: CDR1 LGHNA, CDR2 YNFKEQ. This CDR3 contains 18 residues. Trimming cost V 0 bases and J 6 bases; bases outside gene matches: 9.

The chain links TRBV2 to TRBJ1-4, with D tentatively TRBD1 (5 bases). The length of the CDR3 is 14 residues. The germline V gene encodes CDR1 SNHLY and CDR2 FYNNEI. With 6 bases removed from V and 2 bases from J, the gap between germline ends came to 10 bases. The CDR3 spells CASSPRVTNEKLFF. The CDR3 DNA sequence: TGTGCCAGCAGCCCCAGGGTTACTAATGAAAAACTGTTTTTT. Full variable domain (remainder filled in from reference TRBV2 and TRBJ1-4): EPEVTQTPSHQVTQMGQEVILRCVPISNHLYFYWYRQILGQKVEFLVSFYNNEISEKSEIFDDQFSVERPDGSNFTLKIRSTKLEDSAMYFCASSPRVTNEKLFFGSGTQLSVL.